One and the same sample provided the 19 T cell receptor beta chains below, sequenced in a study of blood T cell repertoires in COVID-19 (TCRdb year 2020). Library prep was done by the immunoSEQ multiplex PCR assay. The immuneACCESS repertoire file appears here via TCRdb, limited to in-frame rearrangements. These files lack a portion of the clones; in checked studies, under half of the deficit traces to unresolved V genes, and the cause of the others is not known. The sample contains about 180,000 clones, approximately 85% of them found a single time. The ten largest clones capture around 6.2% of the sample. Sequenced input: PBMCs or T cells enriched from blood (not recorded which). These receptors were taken from a man aged 35-49 years who had recovered from COVID-19.

The chain carries TRBV2 and TRBJ1-5, with D unclear. Trimming shortened V by 6 bases and J by 0 bases, and 9 bases separated the two germline ends. This CDR3 region has 14 residues. Germline V gene sequence: CDR1 SNHLY, CDR2 FYNNEI. CDR3 residues: CASRKSGSNQPQHF. In DNA form, the CDR3 reads TGTGCCAGCAGGAAGAGCGGTAGCAATCAGCCCCAGCATTTT.

The genes are TRBV5-4 and TRBJ1-2, with 11 nucleotides matching TRBD1. V shed 9 bases, J shed 0 bases, and the junction held 10 bases outside the gene matches. Germline lookup yields CDR1 SGHNT and CDR2 YYREEE (reference sequence). The CDR3 extends over 16 amino acids. In DNA form, the CDR3 reads TGTGCCACCGACCGGACAGGGGGCACGTCTAACTATGGCTACACCTTC. This sequence encodes CATDRTGGTSNYGYTF.

This sequence joins TRBV19 and TRBJ1-2; D call uncertain. The germline CDR1 and CDR2 sequences are LNHDA and SQIVND (reference sequence). V was pared by 6 bases and J by 6 bases, with 11 bases between. The length of the CDR3 is 12 residues. The CDR3 sequence is CASRRGLNGYTF. DNA of the CDR3: TGTGCCAGTAGACGAGGGCTAAATGGCTACACCTTC. Filled out from reference TRBV19 and TRBJ1-2, the complete variable domain reads DGGITQSPKYLFRKEGQNVTLSCEQNLNHDAMYWYRQDPGQGLRLIYYSQIVNDFQKGDIAEGYSVSREKKESFPLTVTSAQKNPTAFYLCASRRGLNGYTFGSGTRLTVV.

This clone was counted once. The rearrangement joins TRBV28 to TRBJ2-7, with 8 bases aligning to TRBD2. The CDR3 is 13 amino acids. From germline, CDR1 is MDHEN and CDR2 SYDVKM. V shed 5 bases, J shed 6 bases, and the junction held 6 bases outside the gene matches. The CDR3 reads CASSPGGPLEQYF. The CDR3 DNA reads as TGTGCCAGCAGTCCGGGAGGGCCACTCGAGCAGTACTTC.

This clone was found a few times. Other DNA sequences in the sample encode the same CDR3. CDR3 loop: CASSSPGQGNQLFF. In DNA form, the CDR3 reads TGTGCCAGCAGCTCCCCGGGACAGGGGAACCAACTGTTTTTT. The J gene is TRBJ1-4, the V gene TRBV5-4; 10 bases agree with TRBD1. Looked up from germline, CDR1 is SGHNT and CDR2 is YYREEE (reference sequence). The V segment lost 3 bases and the J segment 12 bases; nucleotides outside the gene matches: 8. The CDR3 loop spans 14 amino acids. The entire variable domain, with the rest obtained from reference TRBV5-4 and TRBJ1-4, is as follows: ETGVTQSPTHLIKTRGQQVTLRCSSQSGHNTVSWYQQALGQGPQFIFQYYREEENGRGNFPPRFSGLQFPNYSSELNVNALELDDSALYLCASSSPGQGNQLFFGSGTQLSVL.

There are a few counts of this clone. The chain employs TRBV24-1 and TRBJ1-5, with D hard to call. Trimming removed 4 bases from V and 11 bases from J, with 8 bases in between. The CDR3 has 11 amino acids. Germline V gene lookup returns CDR1 KGHDR and CDR2 SFDVKD. The CDR3 sequence: CATSDSLSQHF. The CDR3 DNA reads TGTGCCACCAGTGACTCGTTGTCCCAGCATTTT.

This clone was observed a single time. The chain couples TRBV4-2 to TRBJ2-1; D not certain. Germline CDR1 and CDR2: LGHNA and YNFKEQ. The CDR3 runs 13 residues. Between the trimmed V and J ends, which lost 0 bases and 9 bases, there was a span of 9 bases. CDR3 sequence (DNA): TGTGCCAGCAGCCAAGATAGGCGCGGTGAGCAGTTCTTC. This encodes CASSQDRRGEQFF.

J is TRBJ1-2 and V is TRBV29-1, with TRBD1 identical over 9 bases. Per the germline V gene, CDR1 is SQVTM and CDR2 is ANQGSEA. The CDR3 covers 13 residues. J gave up 8 bases and V 3 bases, and 7 bases lay outside the gene matches. The CDR3 sequence is CSVEPGQGRGYTF. The CDR3 coding sequence is TGCAGCGTTGAGCCGGGACAGGGTCGAGGCTACACCTTC.

This clone occurred a few times. The chain couples TRBV2 to TRBJ1-5; D is unresolved. CDR1 is SNHLY and CDR2 is FYNNEI in the germline V gene. The CDR3 contains 14 residues. Trimming stripped 2 bases from V and 9 bases from J, with 14 bases between. CDR3 sequence (DNA): TGTGCCAGCAGTGAAAGGGAGGGATCATGGCCCCAGCATTTT. Its protein is CASSEREGSWPQHF.

A single count supports this clone. V usage is TRBV9 and J usage is TRBJ2-2; D possibly corresponds to TRBD2 (5 bases). In germline, CDR1 is SGDLS, CDR2 YYNGEE. The CDR3 has 17 amino acids. V was trimmed by 2 bases and J by 7 bases, leaving 21 bases between them. The CDR3, as DNA: TGTGCCAGCAGCGTTCAATCAACGCAACGGGATGGCGGGGAGCTGTTTTTT. Protein product: CASSVQSTQRDGGELFF. Full variable domain (missing parts from reference TRBV9 and TRBJ2-2): DSGVTQTPKHLITATGQRVTLRCSPRSGDLSVYWYQQSLDQGLQFLIQYYNGEERAKGNILERFSAQQFPDLHSELNLSSLELGDSALYFCASSVQSTQRDGGELFFGEGSRLTVL.

The rearrangement joins TRBV9 to TRBJ2-1; D possibly corresponds to TRBD2 (6 bases). Germline CDR1 is SGDLS and CDR2 is YYNGEE. This CDR3 region has 12 residues. The germline V and J ends were trimmed by 4 bases and 8 bases, with 10 bases remaining between them. CDR3 sequence reads: CASSRWEDEQFF. The CDR3 DNA is TGTGCCAGCAGCCGCTGGGAGGATGAGCAGTTCTTC. Complete variable domain (other parts from reference TRBV9 and TRBJ2-1): DSGVTQTPKHLITATGQRVTLRCSPRSGDLSVYWYQQSLDQGLQFLIQYYNGEERAKGNILERFSAQQFPDLHSELNLSSLELGDSALYFCASSRWEDEQFFGPGTRLTVL.

The V and J genes are TRBV5-5 and TRBJ1-5; perhaps TRBD1 as D (6 bases). The CDR3 sequence is 15 residues long. Germline V gene lookup returns CDR1 SGHKS and CDR2 YYEKEE (reference sequence). Trimming removed 0 bases at V and 6 bases at J, with 13 bases between. CDR3 in DNA: TGTGCCAGCAGCTTGGGACTACAGGGCTTTCAGCCCCAGCATTTT. Its protein is CASSLGLQGFQPQHF.

This chain joins TRBV12-3 or TRBV12-4 and TRBJ1-5, with TRBD1 identical over 8 bases. Trimming at V came to 5 bases and at J to 7 bases, leaving 4 bases not matched to a gene. The CDR3 sequence is 13 residues long. The CDR3 sequence is CASSRDRGQPQHF. The CDR3 nucleotides are TGTGCCAGCAGTCGAGACAGGGGCCAGCCCCAGCATTTT.

This clone was observed a few times. The V gene is TRBV10-3, the J gene TRBJ1-1, with 9 bases matching TRBD1. V was pared by 7 bases and J by 2 bases, with 5 bases of the junction left unmatched. Germline CDR1 is ENHRY and CDR2 is SYGVKD. The CDR3 runs to 14 residues. The CDR3 region has the DNA TGTGCCATCAATGGACAGGGGCTAAACACTGAAGCTTTCTTT. As protein: CAINGQGLNTEAFF.

The V and J genes are TRBV9 and TRBJ2-1; 7 positions match TRBD2. The germline gives CDR1 SGDLS, CDR2 YYNGEE. The V and J ends lost 4 bases and 0 bases, in that order; junction bases with no gene match: 7. The CDR3 length is 16 residues. CDR3 sequence: CASSPLGGSSYNEQFF. CDR3 bases: TGTGCCAGCAGCCCCCTGGGGGGGAGCTCCTACAATGAGCAGTTCTTC.

The rearrangement links TRBV3-1 (or the pseudogene TRBV3-2) to TRBJ2-1; D possibly corresponds to TRBD1 (5 bases). Trimming removed 10 bases at V and 5 bases at J, with 15 bases between. CDR3 length equals 13 residues. The germline CDR1 and CDR2 sequences are LGHDT and YNNKEL (reference sequence). The CDR3 sequence: CATSGSINNEQFF. In DNA form, the CDR3 reads TGTGCCACTTCAGGGTCGATCAACAATGAGCAGTTCTTC.

The V gene is TRBV12-3 or TRBV12-4, the J gene TRBJ1-1, with a weak D call TRBD1 (6 bases). The V gene lost 6 bases and the J gene lost 1 base, with 9 bases spanning the gap. The CDR3 extends over 13 amino acids. The CDR3 region is CASRNRENTEAFF. The CDR3 DNA sequence: TGTGCCAGCAGGAACAGGGAGAACACTGAAGCTTTCTTT.

This chain uses TRBV5-1 with TRBJ1-1; possibly TRBD1 for D (5 bases). Trimming pared 4 bases from V and 5 bases from J, leaving 15 bases between. The CDR3 covers 14 residues. CDR1 is SGHRS, CDR2 YFSETQ, per germline. This CDR3 reads CASSAGRGWTEAFF. CDR3 nucleotides: TGCGCCAGCAGCGCGGGGCGTGGTTGGACTGAAGCTTTCTTT. Using reference TRBV5-1 and TRBJ1-1 for the parts outside the CDR3, the full variable domain is KAGVTQTPRYLIKTRGQQVTLSCSPISGHRSVSWYQQTPGQGLQFLFEYFSETQRNKGNFPGRFSGRQFSNSRSEMNVSTLELGDSALYLCASSAGRGWTEAFFGQGTRLTVV.

This CDR3 is CASSQDETRFNLNEQFF. CDR3 coding DNA: TGTGCCAGCAGCCAGGACGAGACTAGGTTTAATCTCAATGAGCAGTTCTTC. V and J are TRBV3-1 (or the pseudogene TRBV3-2) and TRBJ2-1, with D possibly matching TRBD2 (6 bases). The germline V gene encodes CDR1 LGHDT and CDR2 YNNKEL (reference sequence). Trimming cost V 3 bases and J 6 bases, with 21 bases left between them. This CDR3 region has 17 residues.